Presented here are 18 T cell receptor beta chains from one specimen sequenced in a study of OX40 agonist ivuxolimab in advanced cancers. Sequencing was performed with immunoSEQ multiplex PCR; in TCRdb, only in-frame clones are kept and a portion is missing. The sample has approximately 15,000 clones; about four fifths are singletons. This sample comprised CD4+ or CD8+ T cells sorted from blood, obtained in a trial of the OX40 agonist ivuxolimab. The receptors come from an adult with an advanced solid tumor such as melanoma, head and neck, liver or kidney cancer.

The chain uses TRBV30 and TRBJ2-7; 7 positions agree with TRBD1. Trimming cost V 4 bases and J 5 bases; bases outside gene matches: 8. The germline V gene has CDR1 GTSNPN and CDR2 SVGIG (reference sequence). CDR3 length: 13 residues. This chain's CDR3 is CAWMEDRVDEQYF. CDR3 bases: TGTGCCTGGATGGAAGACAGGGTTGACGAGCAGTACTTC.

The V call is TRBV9, the J call TRBJ2-2; no firm D call. The V end was cut by 3 bases, the J end by 6 bases, with 6 bases between. The CDR3 has 12 amino acids. The germline CDR1 and CDR2 sequences are SGDLS and YYNGEE. Here the CDR3 DNA reads TGTGCCAGCAGCGGAGTGGCCGGGGAGCTGTTTTTT. Protein product: CASSGVAGELFF.

The chain carries TRBV5-6 and TRBJ2-1; D is unclear. Deletions cut 5 bases from V and 3 bases from J, with 12 bases between. From germline, CDR1 is SGHDT and CDR2 YYEEEE. CDR3 size: 14 residues. The CDR3 DNA reads TGTGCCAGCAGAGACTCCTCCCTCTACAATGAGCAGTTCTTC. Translating it yields CASRDSSLYNEQFF.

This chain connects TRBV7-9 to TRBJ2-7, with D perhaps matching TRBD1 (6 bases). Trimming cost V 2 bases and J 0 bases, with 20 bases left between them. Per the germline V gene, CDR1 is SEHNR and CDR2 is FQNEAQ (reference sequence). CDR3 length equals 18 residues. The CDR3 here is CASSLTPGQQESSYEQYF. The CDR3 nucleotides read TGTGCCAGCAGCTTAACGCCAGGACAGCAAGAGAGCTCCTACGAGCAGTACTTC.

This clone turned up a few times. The chain combines TRBV6-1 with TRBJ2-1, with TRBD2 as a possible D gene (7 bases). Germline CDR1 reads MNHNS; CDR2 reads SASEGT. V gave up 4 bases and J gave up 5 bases, with 9 bases separating them. The CDR3 spans 13 residues. The DNA for the CDR3 is TGTGCCAGCAGTGGGGAGGGGGACAATGAGCAGTTCTTC. Translating it yields CASSGEGDNEQFF.

This clone was found once. The gene calls are TRBV29-1 and TRBJ1-1; 7 bases align to TRBD1. The germline gives CDR1 SQVTM, CDR2 ANQGSEA. The trim removed 7 bases at V and 2 bases at J, leaving 7 bases unmatched. The CDR3 contains 13 residues. In DNA form, the CDR3 reads TGCAGCGCAAGAGGACAGGTCAACACTGAAGCTTTCTTT. Amino acids: CSARGQVNTEAFF.

This clone was detected once. The V and J genes are TRBV11-3 and TRBJ2-7; 7 bases map to TRBD1. In germline, CDR1 is SGHNT, CDR2 YENEEA. Trimming cost V 2 bases and J 5 bases; bases outside gene matches: 9. The CDR3 loop spans 15 amino acids. CDR3 region: CASSLSGQAVDEQYF. In nucleotides, the CDR3 is TGTGCCAGCAGCTTATCTGGACAGGCGGTTGACGAGCAGTACTTC.

This clone occurred once. CDR3 sequence: CASSRDGTLDTEAFF. CDR3 in DNA: TGCGCCAGCAGCCGAGACGGCACCTTGGACACTGAAGCTTTCTTT. The chain employs TRBV4-1 and TRBJ1-1; D unresolved. Trimming removed 4 bases from V and 3 bases from J, with 15 bases in between. This CDR3 is built from 15 residues. Germline values: CDR1 MGHRA, CDR2 YSYEKL.

This chain links TRBV4-1 with TRBJ1-5; D ambiguous. Trimming stripped 1 base from V and 5 bases from J, with 6 bases between. The germline gives CDR1 MGHRA, CDR2 YSYEKL. The CDR3 covers 13 residues. CDR3 sequence (DNA): TGCGCCAGCAGCCAAGGCGGGGATCAGCCCCAGCATTTT. It is translated as CASSQGGDQPQHF.

This chain links TRBV5-4 with TRBJ2-2; TRBD1 agrees at 10 bases. With 4 bases clipped from V and 4 bases from J, the junction kept 7 bases outside the gene matches. CDR3 size: 16 residues. Looked up from germline, CDR1 is SGHNT and CDR2 is YYREEE (reference sequence). The CDR3 loop is CASSVDRGFITGELFF. The CDR3 bases are TGTGCCAGCAGCGTGGACAGGGGGTTTATCACCGGGGAGCTGTTTTTT. The full variable domain, with the rest looked up from reference TRBV5-4 and TRBJ2-2, is ETGVTQSPTHLIKTRGQQVTLRCSSQSGHNTVSWYQQALGQGPQFIFQYYREEENGRGNFPPRFSGLQFPNYSSELNVNALELDDSALYLCASSVDRGFITGELFFGEGSRLTVL.

This sequence joins TRBV7-9 and TRBJ2-5; D is possibly TRBD2 (5 bases). The CDR3 sequence is 12 residues long. Per germline, CDR1 SEHNR and CDR2 FQNEAQ (reference sequence). V dropped 7 bases and J dropped 7 bases, with 13 bases sitting between them. CDR3 in amino acids: CASTQDRGTQYF. The DNA of the CDR3 is TGTGCCAGCACCCAGGACCGGGGGACCCAGTACTTC. Together with reference TRBV7-9 and TRBJ2-5, the CDR3 gives the full variable domain: DTGVSQNPRHKITKRGQNVTFRCDPISEHNRLYWYRQTLGQGPEFLTYFQNEAQLEKSRLLSDRFSAERPKGSFSTLEIQRTEQGDSAMYLCASTQDRGTQYFGPGTRLLVL.

This rearrangement joins TRBV9 to TRBJ1-1; D is unclear. This CDR3 spans 15 amino acids. Germline assignment: CDR1 SGDLS and CDR2 YYNGEE. Deletions cut 0 bases from V and 1 base from J, with 10 bases between. This CDR3 is CASSVEGTSNTEAFF. DNA of the CDR3: TGTGCCAGCAGCGTAGAGGGTACTTCGAACACTGAAGCTTTCTTT. The full variable domain, rest sourced from reference TRBV9 and TRBJ1-1, is DSGVTQTPKHLITATGQRVTLRCSPRSGDLSVYWYQQSLDQGLQFLIQYYNGEERAKGNILERFSAQQFPDLHSELNLSSLELGDSALYFCASSVEGTSNTEAFFGQGTRLTVV.

The chain carries TRBV19 and TRBJ2-1; 9 positions match TRBD2. V lost 5 bases to trimming and J lost 7 bases; unmatched junction nucleotides: 9. The germline CDR1 and CDR2 sequences are LNHDA and SQIVND (reference sequence). This CDR3 has 15 amino acids. The CDR3 loop is CASSVISGSGNEQFF. In DNA, the CDR3 is TGTGCCAGTAGTGTGATTAGCGGGAGTGGGAATGAGCAGTTCTTC.

The rearrangement uses TRBV28 and TRBJ1-5; no reliable D call. From germline, CDR1 is MDHEN and CDR2 SYDVKM. The CDR3 has 14 residues. Trimming removed 0 bases at V and 6 bases at J, with 9 bases between. This CDR3 reads CASSLWTKGQPQHF. DNA of the CDR3: TGTGCCAGCAGTTTATGGACCAAAGGTCAGCCCCAGCATTTT.

This clone was recorded a few times. The V call is TRBV27, the J call TRBJ1-1, with D uncertain. The CDR3 is 14 amino acids. With 2 bases removed from V and 4 bases from J, the gap between germline ends came to 11 bases. Germline V gene sequence: CDR1 MNHEY, CDR2 SMNVEV (reference sequence). This CDR3 reads CASSLKQVSTEAFF. The DNA of the CDR3 is TGTGCCAGCAGTTTAAAGCAGGTTAGCACTGAAGCTTTCTTT.

J is TRBJ2-5 and V is TRBV4-1; D gene uncertain. The CDR3 length is 15 residues. V was trimmed by 2 bases and J by 0 bases, leaving 10 bases between them. Germline V gives CDR1 MGHRA, CDR2 YSYEKL. The CDR3 protein is CASSQLSRYQETQYF. The CDR3 bases are TGCGCCAGCAGCCAATTGAGCCGGTACCAAGAGACCCAGTACTTC.

The sample holds a few counts of this clone. The chain uses TRBV10-3 and TRBJ2-2; perhaps TRBD2 as D (6 bases). From germline, CDR1 is ENHRY and CDR2 SYGVKD. V gave up 11 bases and J gave up 7 bases, with 11 bases separating them. The CDR3 length is 11 residues. Here the CDR3 DNA reads TGTGCCGCACTAGCTGGCGGGGAGCTGTTTTTT. Protein product: CAALAGGELFF.

The chain links TRBV5-6 to TRBJ2-7, with D perhaps TRBD2 (6 bases). The V and J ends lost 3 bases and 6 bases respectively, with 16 bases between them. This CDR3 is 14 amino acids long. The germline V gene has CDR1 SGHDT and CDR2 YYEEEE. CDR3 sequence reads: CASSWGVGLGEQYF. CDR3 DNA: TGTGCCAGCAGCTGGGGCGTGGGACTCGGCGAGCAGTACTTC. Full variable domain (outside the CDR3, taken from reference TRBV5-6 and TRBJ2-7): DAGVTQSPTHLIKTRGQQVTLRCSPKSGHDTVSWYQQALGQGPQFIFQYYEEEERQRGNFPDRFSGHQFPNYSSELNVNALLLGDSALYLCASSWGVGLGEQYFGPGTRLTVT.